The clone carrying this T cell receptor beta chain was picked up many times. These data come from a study of T-cell reconstitution after alpha-beta-depleted transplantation in children. Preparation of the TCRbeta library used unique molecular identifiers. TCRdb recomputed calls from the PCR reads with MiXCR, one row per CDR3 protein. The sample includes nearly 9,500 distinct CDR3 sequences, approximately 15% of them seen just once. The CDR3 has 14 residues. Trimming took off 2 bases at V and 5 bases at J, with 10 bases between the two ends. The germline CDR1 and CDR2 sequences are ENHRY and SYGVKD. Material: PBMCs, mostly from graft donor cells, obtained 60 days after TCRalphabeta/CD19-depleted stem cell transplant. This rearrangement joins TRBV10-3 to TRBJ1-5, with D possibly being TRBD1 (5 bases). This TCR derives from a male patient between 10 and 17 years old who had a stem cell transplant for acute lymphoblastic leukemia, so the T cells may come from the graft donor. CDR3 in amino acids: CAISEPGSDQPQHF. CDR3 DNA: TGTGCCATCAGTGAGCCAGGGTCTGATCAGCCCCAGCATTTT.